A selection of T cell receptor beta chains follows, all from one sample in a study of CD8 T cells in ankylosing spondylitis. Via MiXCR, TCRdb re-called the 5' RACE reads, giving one row per CDR3 protein. The repertoire holds 200,000 to 250,000 distinct CDR3 sequences, with roughly a tenth as singletons. Sequenced sample: blood, either unsorted or a sorted T cell fraction (not recorded which). These receptors were collected from a male donor with ankylosing spondylitis or in good health (not recorded which). The CDR3 runs from the conserved cysteine through the conserved F or W. A D gene is named only where the DNA matches it firmly. The size entry is marked missing in some rows and otherwise reads once, few, many or a size class.

j_gene,abundance,d_gene,v_gene,CDR3aa,CDR3nt
TRBJ1-1,many,.,TRBV20-1,CSAEALGGNTEAFF,TGCAGTGCTGAGGCCCTGGGAGGGAACACTGAAGCTTTCTTT
TRBJ2-7,many,.,TRBV6-5,CASGYEQYF,TGTGCCAGCGGTTACGAGCAGTACTTC
TRBJ2-2,many,.,TRBV10-3,CAISESETGNTGELFF,TGTGCCATCAGTGAGTCTGAGACTGGAAACACCGGGGAGCTGTTTTTT
TRBJ1-1,many,TRBD1,TRBV6-5,CASIMGQGRNTEAFF,TGTGCCAGCATTATGGGACAGGGGCGGAACACTGAAGCTTTCTTT
TRBJ2-3,many,.,TRBV5-1,CASRRGGTSTDTQYF,TGCGCCAGCAGGCGGGGCGGGACCAGCACAGATACGCAGTATTTT
TRBJ2-3,many,.,TRBV5-1,CASSLETLADTQYF,TGCGCCAGCAGCTTGGAAACCTTGGCAGATACGCAGTATTTT
TRBJ2-1,many,.,TRBV7-2,CASSPRGSNEQFF,TGTGCCAGCAGCCCAAGGGGCAGTAATGAGCAGTTCTTC
TRBJ2-7,.,.,TRBV9,CASSATDRFTYEQYF,TGTGCCAGCAGCGCAACAGACAGGTTTACCTACGAGCAGTACTTC
TRBJ2-7,few,TRBD2,TRBV3-1,CASNPGGGRAYEQYF,TGTGCCAGCAATCCGGGAGGCGGGAGGGCCTACGAGCAGTACTTC
TRBJ2-7,many,.,TRBV3-1,CASSQAHLPGWGQYF,TGTGCCAGCAGCCAAGCCCACCTTCCAGGGTGGGGGCAGTACTTC
TRBJ2-7,.,.,TRBV18,CASSGDVPYEQYF,TGTGCCAGCTCAGGAGACGTCCCCTACGAGCAGTACTTC
TRBJ2-1,many,TRBD2,TRBV5-1,CASSLTAGAYNEQFF,TGCGCCAGCAGCTTGACAGCGGGGGCCTACAATGAGCAGTTCTTC
TRBJ2-5,many,.,TRBV5-1,CASSPGDSEETQYF,TGCGCCAGCAGCCCGGGGGACAGCGAAGAGACCCAGTACTTC
TRBJ2-7,many,.,TRBV5-4,CASSGGPDYEQYF,TGTGCCAGCAGCGGTGGACCTGATTACGAGCAGTACTTC
TRBJ2-3,many,.,TRBV5-1,CASRAGTDTQYF,TGCGCCAGCAGGGCGGGCACAGATACGCAGTATTTT
TRBJ1-5,many,.,TRBV12-3/TRBV12-4,CASSLAQAAAQHF,TGTGCCAGCAGTTTAGCGCAGGCCGCAGCTCAGCATTTT
TRBJ2-5,many,.,TRBV21-1,CASSKGDRVTSRETQYF,TGTGCCAGCAGCAAAGGGGACAGGGTTACCAGCAGGGAGACCCAGTACTTC
TRBJ2-2,.,.,TRBV7-2,CASSLGGARAGELFF,TGTGCCAGCAGCTTGGGGGGGGCCAGGGCCGGGGAGCTGTTTTTT
TRBJ1-2,many,.,TRBV5-1,CASSTLLGGKQAGYTF,TGCGCCAGCAGCACACTCCTGGGAGGTAAACAGGCTGGCTACACCTTC
TRBJ2-7,many,.,TRBV20-1,CSAGVGGNSYEQYF,TGCAGTGCGGGAGTCGGGGGAAACTCCTACGAGCAGTACTTC
TRBJ2-5,many,TRBD2,TRBV20-1,CSARSLAGGETQYF,TGCAGTGCTAGATCCCTAGCGGGGGGGGAGACCCAGTACTTC
TRBJ1-6,many,.,TRBV5-1,CASSLDGVGSPLHF,TGCGCCAGCAGCTTGGATGGGGTTGGTTCACCCCTCCACTTT
TRBJ1-3,.,.,TRBV7-2,CTSSLGQGRNTIYF,TGTACCAGCAGCTTAGGGCAGGGGCGAAACACCATATATTTT
TRBJ2-3,few,.,TRBV4-1,CASSQGSVDTQYF,TGCGCCAGCAGCCAAGGCAGTGTGGATACGCAGTATTTT
TRBJ2-1,many,.,TRBV5-5,CASSGHLAEFGNEQFF,TGTGCCAGCAGCGGGCATCTCGCAGAGTTTGGCAATGAGCAGTTCTTC